The 20 T cell receptor beta chains given below trace back to one sample, sequenced in a study of blood T cell repertoires in COVID-19. The table came from immunoSEQ multiplex PCR; TCRdb's copy has only in-frame clones and leaves some out. The data show about 210,000 clones, over 70% seen once. The sequenced sample was peripheral blood. The receptors shown here come from a man aged 50 or older with active or convalescent COVID-19.

The chain recombines TRBV5-8 with TRBJ1-1; D not certain. Germline lookup yields CDR1 SGHTS and CDR2 YDEGEE. Between the trimmed V and J ends, which lost 1 base and 3 bases, there was a span of 7 bases. This CDR3 has 13 residues. Here the CDR3 reads CASSLTYDTEAFF. In DNA form, the CDR3 reads TGTGCCAGCAGCTTGACCTACGACACTGAAGCTTTCTTT.

The chain uses TRBV29-1 and TRBJ1-1, with 10 nucleotides matching TRBD1. Germline V lookup: CDR1 SQVTM, CDR2 ANQGSEA. Unmatched junction bases numbered 8, after V lost 8 bases and J lost 2 bases. CDR3 length equals 14 residues. The CDR3 sequence: CSTWDRGLNTEAFF. CDR3 coding DNA: TGCAGCACGTGGGACAGGGGCCTTAACACTGAAGCTTTCTTT.

The sample holds one count of this clone. CDR3 sequence: CASSQGGRGTDEQYF. CDR3 sequence (DNA): TGCGCCAGCAGCCAAGGAGGCAGGGGTACCGACGAGCAGTACTTC. The chain carries TRBV4-3 and TRBJ2-7, with a possible D match to TRBD1 (6 bases). Trimming took 1 base from V and 5 from J, leaving 15 bases between them. From germline, CDR1 is LGHNA and CDR2 YSLEER. The CDR3 is made up of 15 amino acids.

V and J are TRBV28 and TRBJ2-5; D uncertain. Germline CDR1 MDHEN, CDR2 SYDVKM. Between the trimmed V and J ends, which lost 6 bases and 5 bases, there was a span of 13 bases. This CDR3 has 13 amino acids. The CDR3 nucleotides read TGTGCCAGCAGCCAGCTACGGCGGGAGACCCAGTACTTC. As protein: CASSQLRRETQYF.

This chain connects TRBV27 to TRBJ2-4, with D perhaps matching TRBD2 (6 bases). Trimming took 6 bases from V and 12 from J, leaving 30 bases between them. Germline V gene lookup returns CDR1 MNHEY and CDR2 SMNVEV (reference sequence). The CDR3 spans 17 residues. The CDR3 DNA reads as TGTGCCAGCAGCTCGGCCCGGGACTCTCTCATCCTTGCTAATCAGTACTTC. It codes for CASSSARDSLILANQYF.

J is TRBJ2-3 and V is TRBV7-8, with 8 bases lining up with TRBD1. Germline values: CDR1 SGHVS, CDR2 FQNEAQ. The V gene end was trimmed by 3 bases and the J gene end by 6 bases; junction bases not matched to a gene: 8. This CDR3 region has 15 residues. Written as DNA, the CDR3 is TGTGCCAGCAGCTTCGGCAGGGGGCCTAGGGATACGCAGTATTTT. Translated, it gives CASSFGRGPRDTQYF.

This rearrangement joins TRBV6-6 to TRBJ1-2; 7 nucleotides line up with TRBD1. V trimming: 0 bases; J trimming: 2 bases; junction bases outside the gene matches: 3. The CDR3 runs 15 residues. Germline values: CDR1 MNHNY, CDR2 SVGAGI (reference sequence). CDR3 amino acids: CASSYSAGGNYGYTF. For the CDR3, the DNA is TGTGCCAGCAGTTACTCTGCAGGGGGGAACTATGGCTACACCTTC.

The chain recombines TRBV24-1 with TRBJ2-7; TRBD1 agrees at 7 bases. The germline CDR1 and CDR2 sequences are KGHDR and SFDVKD. The CDR3 runs to 15 residues. With V trimmed by 4 bases and J by 3 bases, 8 bases remained unmatched. The CDR3: CATSDSTTGNYEQYF. CDR3 in DNA: TGTGCCACCAGTGACTCTACGACAGGGAACTACGAGCAGTACTTC.

V is TRBV5-4 and J is TRBJ2-3; D is undetermined. V lost 1 base, J lost 2 bases, and 11 bases lay in between. The CDR3 consists of 15 residues. Germline V CDR1 and CDR2: SGHNT, YYREEE (reference sequence). DNA of the CDR3: TGTGCCAGCAGCTTGAAGGCTAGTGCCACAGATACGCAGTATTTT. Protein sequence: CASSLKASATDTQYF.

This chain joins TRBV5-1 and TRBJ1-2, with TRBD1 as a possible D gene (5 bases). CDR1 is SGHRS and CDR2 is YFSETQ in the germline V gene. Trimming removed 4 bases at V and 6 bases at J, with 19 bases between. The CDR3 covers 15 residues. The CDR3 bases are TGCGCCAGCAGCATCCCGGGACTTTCTGGAGATGGCTACACCTTC. It is translated as CASSIPGLSGDGYTF.

J is TRBJ1-6 and V is TRBV19, with D possibly matching TRBD1 (5 bases). V lost 3 bases, J lost 7 bases, and 13 bases lay in between. Looked up from germline, CDR1 is LNHDA and CDR2 is SQIVND (reference sequence). This CDR3 has 15 amino acids. The CDR3 nucleotides are TGTGCCAGTAGTATGGGGGGAAGGGGAAATTCACCCCTCCACTTT. Translation: CASSMGGRGNSPLHF.

V gene TRBV5-1 combines with J gene TRBJ2-1; D is perhaps TRBD1 (6 bases). The germline CDR1 and CDR2 sequences are SGHRS and YFSETQ. The CDR3 spans 15 residues. The V end was cut by 6 bases, the J end by 2 bases, with 15 bases between. Here the CDR3 reads CASTSTGTTYNEQFF. Here the CDR3 DNA reads TGCGCCAGCACCTCTACAGGGACCACCTACAATGAGCAGTTCTTC.

This sequence joins TRBV5-1 and TRBJ2-4, with 7 bases that match TRBD1. Per the germline V gene, CDR1 is SGHRS and CDR2 is YFSETQ. This CDR3 has 14 amino acids. V was pared by 4 bases and J by 5 bases, with 6 bases of the junction left unmatched. In nucleotides, the CDR3 is TGCGCCAGCAGCCCCGGACAGGAAGAAAACATTCAGTACTTC. Its translation is CASSPGQEENIQYF.

The chain links TRBV5-1 to TRBJ2-1; possible D gene TRBD1, 6 bases. CDR1 and CDR2 from the germline V gene are SGHRS and YFSETQ. V was pared by 4 bases and J by 3 bases, with 11 bases between. The CDR3 extends over 14 amino acids. Here the CDR3 reads CASSRGGVYNEQFF. The CDR3 coding sequence is TGCGCCAGCAGCAGAGGGGGTGTCTACAATGAGCAGTTCTTC.

The rearrangement links TRBV6-5 to TRBJ1-1; D is unclear. In germline, CDR1 is MNHEY, CDR2 SVGAGI. The CDR3 has 11 residues. V was shortened by 5 bases and J by 7 bases, with 8 bases between the two germline ends. CDR3 sequence: CASSRHLEAFF. CDR3 DNA sequence: TGTGCCAGCAGTCGACACCTTGAAGCTTTCTTT.

V is TRBV6-5 and J is TRBJ1-2; D may be TRBD1 (5 bases). This CDR3 is 13 amino acids long. Trimming stripped 7 bases from V and 8 bases from J, with 17 bases between. The germline CDR1 and CDR2 sequences are MNHEY and SVGAGI. The CDR3 reads CASNERGGTGYTF. In nucleotides, the CDR3 is TGTGCCAGCAACGAACGGGGAGGGACGGGCTACACCTTC.

The chain uses TRBV2 and TRBJ1-4; D is unresolved. Trimming cost V 1 base and J 0 bases, with 6 bases left between them. The V gene's germline CDR1 is SNHLY and CDR2 FYNNEI. There are 15 residues in the CDR3. CDR3 loop: CASSEGGATNEKLFF. The CDR3 DNA follows: TGTGCCAGCAGTGAAGGCGGAGCAACTAATGAAAAACTGTTTTTT.

The chain is built from TRBV28 and TRBJ2-6; 8 bases fit TRBD1. Germline V gives CDR1 MDHEN, CDR2 SYDVKM. The V and J ends lost 7 bases and 0 bases, in that order; junction bases with no gene match: 5. This CDR3 is 16 amino acids long. CDR3 sequence (DNA): TGTGCCAGCAATCGACAGGGGAACTCTGGGGCCAACGTCCTGACTTTC. This gives the protein CASNRQGNSGANVLTF.

The chain has TRBV5-4 and TRBJ2-3, with unresolved D. The CDR3 covers 15 residues. CDR1 and CDR2 from the germline V gene are SGHNT and YYREEE (reference sequence). Trimming removed 3 bases at V and 2 bases at J, with 13 bases between. For the CDR3, the DNA is TGTGCCAGCAGCTCGGTGTCCCTCCTCACAGATACGCAGTATTTT. As protein: CASSSVSLLTDTQYF.

This clone was counted once. The chain has TRBV5-6 and TRBJ2-4; 7 bases fit TRBD2. The V gene end was trimmed by 4 bases and the J gene end by 0 bases; junction bases not matched to a gene: 4. CDR1 is SGHDT and CDR2 is YYEEEE in the germline V gene. The CDR3 covers 15 residues. The CDR3, as DNA: TGTGCCAGCAGCCGGGAGGTACTAGCCAAAAACATTCAGTACTTC. Residues: CASSREVLAKNIQYF. The variable domain in full, completed from reference TRBV5-6 and TRBJ2-4, reads DAGVTQSPTHLIKTRGQQVTLRCSPKSGHDTVSWYQQALGQGPQFIFQYYEEEERQRGNFPDRFSGHQFPNYSSELNVNALLLGDSALYLCASSREVLAKNIQYFGAGTRLSVL.